This entry lists 4 T cell receptor beta chains sequenced from one sample in a study of blood T cell repertoires in COVID-19. Sequencing was performed with immunoSEQ multiplex PCR; in TCRdb, only in-frame clones are kept and a portion is missing. The repertoire includes 180,000 or so clones, about 82% of them detected once, and under 9.5% sits in the top ten. The material sequenced was PBMCs or T cells enriched from blood (not recorded which). Receptors originate from a woman younger than 45 who had recovered from COVID-19.

Here the CDR3 DNA reads TGTGCCAGTAGTATGTCAGGGAATGGCTACACCTTC. Its translation: CASSMSGNGYTF. V and J are TRBV19 and TRBJ1-2; D may be TRBD1 (5 bases). Trimming pared 3 bases from V and 6 bases from J, leaving 8 bases between. Germline V gene lookup returns CDR1 LNHDA and CDR2 SQIVND (reference sequence). The CDR3 has 12 amino acids.

The genes are TRBV7-8 and TRBJ2-1; 10 positions match TRBD2. V shed 5 bases and J 11 bases; nucleotides not matched to a gene: 12. Per the germline V gene, CDR1 is SGHVS and CDR2 is FQNEAQ. The CDR3 sequence is 15 residues long. The CDR3 bases are TGTGCCAGCAGCGTGACTAGCGGGTCTGGTAATCAGCAGTTCTTC. It encodes CASSVTSGSGNQQFF.

The gene calls are TRBV28 and TRBJ2-3, with 8 nucleotides matching TRBD1. The CDR3 extends over 13 amino acids. CDR1 and CDR2 (germline): MDHEN, SYDVKM. J gave up 6 bases and V 2 bases, and 1 base lay outside the gene matches. This chain's CDR3 is CASSLNRGDTQYF. The CDR3 DNA is TGTGCCAGCAGTTTAAACAGGGGGGATACGCAGTATTTT.

The chain is built from TRBV6-5 and TRBJ2-1; TRBD1 agrees at 8 bases. V shed 1 base and J 9 bases; nucleotides not matched to a gene: 11. This CDR3 has 16 residues. CDR1 is MNHEY and CDR2 is SVGAGI in the germline V gene. The CDR3 DNA is TGTGCCAGCAGTTACTACTCGGACAGGGTGATTGGTGAGCAGTTCTTC. As protein: CASSYYSDRVIGEQFF.